This T cell receptor beta chain came from a study of blood T cell repertoires in COVID-19. Assay used: immunoSEQ multiplex PCR; TCRdb lists only in-frame clones, some missing. The sample has 89,000 or so clones, 85% seen once. Germline-derived CDR1 and CDR2 are MNHEY and SVGAGI. V lost 6 bases and J lost 7, with 19 bases in between. The CDR3 is 15 amino acids. Material for sequencing was peripheral blood. The receptor was derived from a man aged 80 or over with acute or convalescent COVID-19. The chain employs TRBV6-5 and TRBJ1-3; D is perhaps TRBD1 (5 bases). Written as DNA, the CDR3 is TGTGCCAGCAGCCGGGAGGGAGGGACGAAGAACACCATATATTTT. As protein: CASSREGGTKNTIYF.